This T cell receptor (beta chain) was profiled in a study of naive and memory T cell subsets. Study-wide results and limits: No ground truth validated the naive and memory repertoire findings. Activation and differentiation may alter RNA-based TCR counts. Gini index rose across naive, CM, EM and EMRA in CD4 and CD8.

From germline, CDR1 is SGHRS and CDR2 YFSETQ. V was clipped by 0 bases and J by 0 bases, with 10 bases between them. This CDR3 comprises 16 residues. Alpha and beta libraries were amplified separately from the second PCR onward. This clonotype was seen at least ten times. Its antigen remains unknown. An equimolar mix of two oligonucleotides served as the beta constant-region primer for TRBC1 and TRBC2. TCRdb fed the UMI-ligation and nested PCR reads into MiXCR, producing one record per CDR3 protein. The sample holds around 90,000 distinct CDR3 sequences; around 6.5% are singletons and the top ten take roughly 1.5%.

Sequencing used central memory CD4+ T cells from blood. This receptor was obtained from a human donor in good health. The rearrangement uses TRBV5-1 and TRBJ1-3, with D unclear. The CDR3: CASSLGGSSSGNTIYF. The CDR3 DNA reads TGCGCCAGCAGCTTGGGCGGGTCCAGCTCTGGAAACACCATATATTTT. The full variable domain, completed using reference TRBV5-1 and TRBJ1-3, is KAGVTQTPRYLIKTRGQQVTLSCSPISGHRSVSWYQQTPGQGLQFLFEYFSETQRNKGNFPGRFSGRQFSNSRSEMNVSTLELGDSALYLCASSLGGSSSGNTIYFGEGSWLTVV.